The 10 T cell receptor beta chains below were found in one sample sequenced in a study of breast tumors, draining lymph nodes, adjacent tissues (TCRdb year 2016). Library preparation employed multiplex PCR. The run used an Illumina HiSeq 2000. Clones were called with MiXCR by TCRdb after fastp trimmed the public reads at Q25, and only in-frame beta chains were retained. Every CDR3 protein is listed once, alongside the most common genes and DNA of its rows. The sample data list some 120,000 distinct CDR3 sequences, and 21% of these were observed just once. The ten largest clonotypes hold about 2% of the sample. Lymph node samples were obtained from the axillary draining lymph nodes of breast cancer patients. Input material: axillary lymph node tissue. The receptors stem from a female donor with breast cancer. Some clones in this sample may be carry-over from other donors' samples.

Notes on this clonotype: A much larger clone differs by one base, so this may be a read error. This sequence joins TRBV5-1 and TRBJ1-2, with D perhaps TRBD1 (5 bases). Germline V gene sequence: CDR1 SGHRS, CDR2 YFSETQ. The CDR3 totals 13 residues. Trimming cost V 4 bases and J 7 bases, with 14 bases left between them. The CDR3 DNA reads TGCGCCAGCAGCGTCGGGGGGAGCTGTGGCTACACCTTC. It is translated as CASSVGGSCGYTF.

A word on this clonotype: One junction end disagrees with the germline gene, perhaps due to a read error. This chain links TRBV18 with TRBJ2-1; D possibly uses TRBD1 or TRBD2 (5 bases each). The CDR3 is made up of 15 amino acids. Germline V CDR1 and CDR2: KGHSH, LQKENI. CDR3: CASSQGRISYNEQSF. CDR3 nucleotides: TGTGCCAGCTCACAGGGACGTATATCCTACAATGAGCAGTCCTTC.

This clonotype came up many times. This chain uses TRBV7-3 with TRBJ2-3; D might be TRBD2 (6 bases). V gave up 4 bases and J gave up 7 bases, with 21 bases separating them. Looked up from germline, CDR1 is SGHTA and CDR2 is FQGTGA. The CDR3 length is 16 residues. The chain's CDR3 is CASSSPGRTKEYTQYF. In nucleotides, the CDR3 is TGTGCCAGCAGCTCCCCCGGCCGGACTAAAGAGTATACGCAGTATTTT.

The gene calls are TRBV19 and TRBJ2-5; the D is unclear. The CDR3 loop spans 11 amino acids. Trimming removed 3 bases from V and 3 bases from J, with 2 bases in between. Germline values: CDR1 LNHDA, CDR2 SQIVND (reference sequence). The CDR3 nucleotides read TGTGCCAGTAGTATGGAAGAGACCCAGTACTTC. It translates to CASSMEETQYF.

This clonotype was seen repeatedly, ten times or more. V is TRBV7-9 and J is TRBJ2-3; 10 bases are a match to TRBD2. J lost 4 bases, V lost 3 bases, and 4 bases had no gene match. In germline, CDR1 is SEHNR, CDR2 FQNEAQ (reference sequence). The CDR3 is 15 residues long. CDR3 in DNA: TGTGCCAGCAGCTTTACTAGCGGGAACCCAGATACGCAGTATTTT. It translates to CASSFTSGNPDTQYF. Full variable domain (missing parts from reference TRBV7-9 and TRBJ2-3): DTGVSQNPRHKITKRGQNVTFRCDPISEHNRLYWYRQTLGQGPEFLTYFQNEAQLEKSRLLSDRFSAERPKGSFSTLEIQRTEQGDSAMYLCASSFTSGNPDTQYFGPGTRLTVL.

V gene TRBV2 combines with J gene TRBJ1-1; a possible D gene is TRBD1 (6 bases). CDR3 size: 13 residues. Germline values: CDR1 SNHLY, CDR2 FYNNEI. V lost 7 bases and J lost 5, with 14 bases in between. The CDR3 bases are TGTGCCAGCACGATGGGGGCGCGGACTGAAGCTTTCTTT. This sequence encodes CASTMGARTEAFF.

The sample holds many counts of this clonotype. In DNA form, the CDR3 reads TGTGCCAGCAGCTTAGGGTCTACTAACTATGGCTACACCTTC. Residues: CASSLGSTNYGYTF. The V call is TRBV13, the J call TRBJ1-2; D is unresolved. The germline gives CDR1 PRHDT, CDR2 FYEKMQ (reference sequence). The CDR3 has 14 residues. With 0 bases removed from V and 0 bases from J, the gap between germline ends came to 5 bases.

This clonotype was found a few times. The chain joins TRBV28 to TRBJ2-3, with D tentatively TRBD1 or TRBD2 (5 bases each). The CDR3 spans 16 residues. The germline V and J ends were trimmed by 6 bases and 2 bases, with 18 bases remaining between them. Germline loops: CDR1 MDHEN, CDR2 SYDVKM. CDR3 coding DNA: TGTGCCAGCAGGACGTCTAGGGACCCTATCACAGATACGCAGTATTTT. It is translated as CASRTSRDPITDTQYF.

This clonotype was counted at least ten times. In DNA form, the CDR3 reads TGTGCCAGCAGCGTAGCTAGCCAGGGGGAGACCCAGTACTTC. Amino acids: CASSVASQGETQYF. This sequence joins TRBV9 and TRBJ2-5; D perhaps matches TRBD1 (6 bases). V lost 0 bases and J 5 bases, leaving 11 bases between the germline ends. CDR3 size: 14 residues. The germline V gene has CDR1 SGDLS and CDR2 YYNGEE.

Comment on this clonotype: A clone one base away is much larger, so this may be a read error. The chain recombines TRBV5-1 with TRBJ2-7; 14 nucleotides align to TRBD2. J was trimmed by 5 bases and V by 7 bases; bases with no gene match: 5. There are 14 residues in the CDR3. Germline CDR1 SGHRS, CDR2 YFSETQ. The DNA of the CDR3 is TGCGCCAGCGGGGAGACTAGCGGGAGGGACGAGCAGTACTTC. Translating it yields CASGETSGRDEQYF.